The entry below describes one T cell receptor (beta chain). The target antigen is unknown. This record belongs to a study of shared clonotypes between healthy human individuals. Whole-study findings and limits: Around 5% was the fraction of naive CD4 clonotypes found shared across a few donors.

Germline V gene lookup returns CDR1 SGHRS and CDR2 YFSETQ. Trimming pared 4 bases from V and 5 bases from J, leaving 12 bases between. The CDR3 is 14 residues long. The repertoire was sequenced with immunoSEQ multiplex PCR; TCRdb's copy has only in-frame clones and lacks some. In the table there are 600,000 to 700,000 clones, 73% of which are singletons. This chain connects TRBV5-1 to TRBJ2-2; maybe TRBD2 (5 bases). This TCR came from a woman aged 30 to 39 in good health. The sequenced material came from memory CD4+ T cells sorted from blood. The subset: CD45RA-negative fraction. CDR3 coding DNA: TGCGCCAGCAGCCCCACGGGGTCTACCGGGGAGCTGTTTTTT. Translated: CASSPTGSTGELFF.